This T cell receptor beta chain was recovered during a study of cytomegalovirus exposure and HLA in healthy donors (dated by TCRdb to the late 2010s). Broadly, across the study: According to an earlier analysis of several hundred of the donors, about 190 million T cells yielded roughly 110 million unique TCR beta sequences and less than 300 Gb of sequence data. An early release that covered about 600 HLA-typed donors contained approximately 300 gigabases of sequencing data and tens of millions of unique TCR sequences. Of the 398 genotyped donors, 81% fell in the genetic ancestry cluster associated with self-reported Caucasian donors. The study aimed to test whether signatures of past pathogen exposure could be identified by cataloging public T cell receptors. The study used immunosequencing to profile the T cell repertoires of approximately 630 subjects and linked those repertoires to cytomegalovirus serostatus. A separate validation cohort of 100 to 150 different subjects was used in addition to the approximately 700-subject first cohort. The study combined high-throughput TCR immunosequencing, statistical association of individual TCRs with disease status, and machine learning to predict cytomegalovirus infection status. In a later analysis, previously published TCR beta repertoires from about 640 donors were re-analyzed and high-resolution HLA genotyping was added so that TCR occurrence patterns could be studied. The later analysis used no new phenotypic data to find candidate immune exposures, relying instead on TCR beta sequences and their occurrence across donors. An earlier analysis of fewer than 700 of the donors applied high-throughput TCR beta sequencing to assess whether each TCR beta V gene segment acted as functional or pseudogenic. Donor age, sex, ethnicity and CMV serostatus were compiled together with the repertoire data. A later genetic analysis took genome-wide SNP genotypes for about 65% of the 666 donors and used that subset as a discovery cohort. Every repertoire in the discovery cohort had been generated on one and the same sequencing platform. Class I and class II HLA loci were covered by the typing at four-digit resolution. Typing coverage differed by locus: A, B, C, DRB1 and DQB1 were typed in about 629-640 donors, DQA1 in approximately 520, DPA1 in 600 to 610, and DPB1 in approximately 450. Roughly five DR-DQ haplotypes were treated as single units for association and clustering because of strong linkage in the cohort. Across some 400 genotyped donors of the cohort, an average of roughly 250,000 unique TCR beta nucleotide sequences per donor were sequenced, and approximately 17% of those sequences were non-productive.

The cohort comprised around 690 healthy bone marrow donors. At the time of sampling, all cohort members were nominally healthy, though unrecorded immune exposures were likely present. The donor tested CMV seronegative and was one of the 352 seronegative cohort members. Each donor provided a peripheral blood sample, and peripheral blood mononuclear cells were used for TCR beta sequencing. The Qiagen DNeasy Blood Extraction Kit was used to extract genomic DNA from the blood cell samples. The CDR3 covers 13 residues, taking in both the cysteine and the phenylalanine. The entry retains the CDR3 DNA only, 39 bases that are in frame from base 1. V drops 2 bases and J drops 7 bases, leaving 9 bases in between. For CDR1 and CDR2, the germline V gene lists SGHNT and YENEEA. For this clone: Its specific antigen is unknown. Within one base of it there is no much larger clone, and no base qualities were kept.

Library preparation employed the immunoSEQ multiplex PCR assay. For the multiplex PCR, a mixture combining 60 forward primers for TCR Vbeta segments and 13 reverse primers for TCR Jbeta segments was used. A multiplex PCR assay on genomic DNA amplified the CDR3 region of rearranged TCR beta genes. Amplified TCR beta libraries were sequenced as 87-base-pair reads on the Illumina HiSeq System. In the paper's pipeline: Across the 500 to 750 repertoires, a later analysis counted tens of millions of unique TCR beta chains, roughly 11 million of which were shared by at least two donors. Raw reads were error-corrected and collapsed into unique sequences by a nearest-neighbor algorithm in which closely related sequences were merged to remove PCR and sequencing errors. Alignment of CDR3 sequences to IMGT reference sequences was used to assign V, D and J gene segments. Each retained sequence needed at least a six-nucleotide match to both a V gene segment and a J gene segment. A rearrangement was called productive if the CDR3 had no stop codons and remained in frame with V and J, and every other rearrangement was called non-productive. CDR3 was defined according to IMGT convention as the region running from the second conserved V-encoded cysteine to the conserved J-encoded phenylalanine. In an earlier analysis of approximately 500 of the donors, sequences lacking an unambiguous match to a single V gene segment were excluded. In an earlier analysis of 450 to 700 of the donors, V segments were called functional above 56.7% productive rearrangements and were called segregating when the between-donor standard deviation exceeded 5%. A statistical classification framework was built to diagnose cytomegalovirus status from the catalog of TCR beta chain sequences. V and J gene assignment, in a later analysis, came from comparing TCR nucleotide sequences with IMGT/GENE-DB human TR gene sequences. In a later analysis, CDR3 sequences and most-parsimonious VDJ recombination scenarios were assigned using the TCRdist pipeline. In a later analysis, each TCR beta chain was defined by its CDR3 amino acid sequence together with its V-gene family, and reads without a unique V-gene family were excluded. As a way to deal with suspected cross-contamination and a sequencing artifact, a later analysis dropped 450 to 600 nucleotide sequences that were highly shared and had low generation probability. In a later analysis, a clonal expansion index was calculated for each public chain from normalized within-repertoire ranks of inferred template counts. Generation probabilities in a later analysis came from a VDJ recombination model fitted to out-of-frame rearrangements, and those results were checked against IGoR. In a later analysis, hypergeometric tests were used to score TCR-TCR, TCR-HLA and TCR-CMV co-occurrence, with a repertoire-size bias correction applied to TCR pairs. A later analysis estimated false discovery rates by permuting HLA or CMV assignments 20 times. In a later analysis, co-occurring TCRs were grouped using DBSCAN, and TCRdist sequence similarity was added for clustering within HLA-allele-positive subsets. Co-occurrence clustering excluded repertoires with fewer than 30,000 or more than 120,000 public chains, plus five with anomalous nucleotide sharing. The immuneACCESS repertoire file appears here via TCRdb, limited to in-frame rearrangements. These files lack a portion of the clones; in checked studies, under half of the deficit traces to unresolved V genes, and the cause of the others is not known. V, J and clone size derive from that table, while D and trimming were established from the DNA sequence. Within this sample are over 150,000 clones, with about 72% of them counted one time only. 1.2% to 1.5% of the sample comes from the top ten.

Study-wide findings and limitations: A later analysis reported that several top co-occurrence clusters appeared linked to parvovirus B19, influenza, CMV and Epstein-Barr virus. Because some donors lacked HLA typing at each locus, the association tests relied only on the typed subset. A further reported finding was that TCR beta sequences accurately predicted the HLA-A and HLA-B alleles for most subjects in the first cohort. Across donors, most TCR sequences were observed very rarely, whereas some public TCRs were present in many individuals. A later genetic analysis reported fewer N-insertions in productive TCRs among donors in an Asian-associated ancestry cluster than the roughly 670-donor mean. The classifier was reported to diagnose cytomegalovirus status with high specificity and sensitivity in both the original cohort and the validation cohort. In a later analysis, TCR association rates were found to vary across HLA loci, with the most associated TCRs seen for DRB1 alleles and the fewest for HLA-C alleles. Specific HLA alleles were associated with more than 15,000 TCR beta sequences at a false discovery rate of 0.05 in a later analysis. According to a later analysis, most CMV-associated TCR beta chains appeared to be HLA-restricted, and the HLA associations seemed to be driven largely by CMV exposure. Some IMGT-functional V segments, including TRBV6-2 and TRBV6-3, could not be told apart with the 87-base-pair reads, so those segments were excluded. In vitro tests confirmed that a few of the cytomegalovirus-associated TCR beta chains recognize cytomegalovirus antigens. This cohort had only TCR beta chains sequenced, and the lack of alpha or paired-chain data limited which features could be detected. Because counts were too low, 15 to 20 rarely observed V segments, including chromosome 9 orphons, were excluded from the earlier analysis of under 650 of the donors. When HLA alleles, especially DR and DQ, strongly co-occurred, attributing TCR associations to individual alleles was difficult. Roughly uniform sequencing depth across donors was assumed in presence/absence analyses, although this assumption may not hold. An earlier analysis of some 590 of the donors showed that most TCR beta V segments appeared in productive rearrangements either about 90% or about 30% of the time, which broadly matched IMGT annotations. Linkage disequilibrium might explain the correlated functional status among segregating V segments, but an unknown experimental factor could not be excluded. V-gene and J-gene trimming of TCR beta chains was associated with a missense DCLRE1C variant in a later genetic analysis, and the association was replicated in an independent cohort. A later analysis found that HLA-associated TCR beta chains were more clonally expanded and had lower generation probabilities than equally common non-associated chains. A cluster of highly shared sequence variants was judged likely to be a technical artifact of the sequencing pipeline. The only immune exposure information available for the cohort was CMV serostatus. The authors suggested that the approach could potentially be extended to other disease states and immunological phenotypes. In the study, around 150 TCR beta chains were listed as associated with cytomegalovirus.

This receptor was obtained from a man in his sixties in good health and CMV-seronegative. The specimen sequenced was PBMCs. The chain joins TRBV11-3 to TRBJ1-5; a weak D assignment points to TRBD1 (5 bases agree). The bases are TGTGCCAGCAGCTTACTCAGGGAACAGCCCCAGCATTTT. This gives the protein CASSLLREQPQHF.